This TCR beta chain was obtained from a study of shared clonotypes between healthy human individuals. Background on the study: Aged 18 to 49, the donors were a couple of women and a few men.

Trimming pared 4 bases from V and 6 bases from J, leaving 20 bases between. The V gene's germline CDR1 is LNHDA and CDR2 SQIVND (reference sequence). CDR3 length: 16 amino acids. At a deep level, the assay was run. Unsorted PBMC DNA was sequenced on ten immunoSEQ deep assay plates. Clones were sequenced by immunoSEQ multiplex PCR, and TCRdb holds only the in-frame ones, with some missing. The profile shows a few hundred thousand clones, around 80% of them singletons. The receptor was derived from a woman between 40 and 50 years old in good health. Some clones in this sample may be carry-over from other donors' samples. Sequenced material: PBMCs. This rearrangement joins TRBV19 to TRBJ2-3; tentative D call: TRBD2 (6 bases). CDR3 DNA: TGTGCCAGTAGTACCGGAGCCGGGCCCGGAGGGGATACGCAGTATTTT. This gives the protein CASSTGAGPGGDTQYF.